Many counts were recorded for the clone carrying this TCR beta chain. The antigen remains unidentified. TCRdb recomputed calls from the PCR reads with MiXCR, one row per CDR3 protein. The sample includes 300,000 to 400,000 distinct CDR3 sequences, 20% to 25% of them seen just once. The data originate from a study of molecular identifiers for immune sequencing clone quantification. Study conclusions and caveats: Clonotypes topping 20 RNA copies carried over 97% of effector molecules but under 1% of naive ones. Detectable among approximately 930,000 naive cells, according to reports, was Jurkat TCR RNA spiked in from one cell. Highly expanded clone sizes could be underestimated through barcode sharing by identical TCR molecules.

From germline, CDR1 is SGDLS and CDR2 YYNGEE. Trimming pared 1 base from V and 3 bases from J, leaving 11 bases between. CDR3 length: 14 residues. Naive CD8 libraries used 20,000 to 1,000,000 sorted cells and 10%, 30% or 50% RNA. This chain uses TRBV9 with TRBJ2-7; TRBD2 might be the D (5 bases). Sequences were obtained from naive CD8+ T cells from blood, with Jurkat cell RNA spiked in. Specified subset: FACS-sorted CD8+CD4-CCR7+CD45RA+ naive T cells. This receptor was identified in a human donor in good health. Some libraries in this study had Jurkat cell RNA spiked in. CDR3 loop: CASSVRQDFYEQYF. The CDR3 nucleotides read TGTGCCAGCAGCGTACGCCAGGACTTCTACGAGCAGTACTTC. Together with reference TRBV9 and TRBJ2-7, the CDR3 gives the full variable domain: DSGVTQTPKHLITATGQRVTLRCSPRSGDLSVYWYQQSLDQGLQFLIQYYNGEERAKGNILERFSAQQFPDLHSELNLSSLELGDSALYFCASSVRQDFYEQYFGPGTRLTVT.